A selection of T cell receptor beta chains follows, all from one sample in a study of T-cell memory formation after mild COVID-19. TCRdb processed the 5' RACE reads anew with MiXCR; each CDR3 protein has one entry. The table lists about 40,000 distinct CDR3 sequences, about 6.1% of them singletons. Sequencing input: PBMCs or a T cell subset sorted from them (not recorded which). These receptor sequences come from an adult who had mild COVID-19 (a few samples of this study predate the infection). Cell type and time point are not known. Each CDR3 is given with its conserved first and last residue. The D gene is left open where the match is weak. Size values are once, few and many counts, or a class for expanded clones, and some rows have none.

>-|TRBV6-5|-|TRBJ1-4
TGTGCCAGCAGTGCTGATACCGAAAAACTGTTTTTT
CASSADTEKLFF
>-|TRBV7-2|TRBD1|TRBJ2-3
TGTGCCAGCAGCGTCGGGACAGGCGGAGATACGCAGTATTTT
CASSVGTGGDTQYF
>few|TRBV12-3/TRBV12-4|-|TRBJ1-3
TGTGCCAGCAGTCCGCCCGGAGTGGGACGGCGAAACACCATATATTTT
CASSPPGVGRRNTIYF
>-|TRBV3-1|-|TRBJ1-5
TGTGCCAGCAGCCACGGGGACAATCAGCCCCAGCATTTT
CASSHGDNQPQHF
>-|TRBV18|-|TRBJ1-5
TGTGCCAGCTCGAAGGTCAGGGCGAGCAATCAGCCCCAGCATTTT
CASSKVRASNQPQHF
>-|TRBV19|-|TRBJ2-3
TGTGCCAGTAGTATAGGGGGAGGGGGACAGTACACAGATACGCAGTATTTT
CASSIGGGGQYTDTQYF
>few|TRBV12-3/TRBV12-4|TRBD2|TRBJ2-1
TGTGCCAGCAGTTTGCGGGGGTTGCAGTTCTTC
CASSLRGLQFF
>few|TRBV3-1|TRBD2|TRBJ2-7
TGTGCCAGCAGTCCTTCGGGGACTAGCTCCTACGAGCAGTACTTC
CASSPSGTSSYEQYF
>few|TRBV3-1|TRBD1|TRBJ2-3
TGTGCCAGCAGATGGACAGGGAGCACAGATACGCAGTATTTT
CASRWTGSTDTQYF
>few|TRBV12-3/TRBV12-4|-|TRBJ1-1
TGTGCCAGCAGCACCTCAAATGGCAACACTGAAGCTTTCTTT
CASSTSNGNTEAFF
>few|TRBV7-2|TRBD1|TRBJ1-5
TGTGCCAGCAGCCTAGGGACAGTAAACGGTCAGCCCCAGCATTTT
CASSLGTVNGQPQHF
>many|TRBV7-3|-|TRBJ2-3
TGTGCCAGCAGCTTAAACAGGGTGGCAGATACGCAGTATTTT
CASSLNRVADTQYF
>-|TRBV12-3/TRBV12-4|-|TRBJ1-3
TGTGCCAGCAGTTTTGGCTCCCGAGGGGGGCGTGGAAACACCATATATTTT
CASSFGSRGGRGNTIYF
>-|TRBV30|-|TRBJ1-1
TGTGCCTGGAGTGTACGAGCCGTCGGCGCTGAAGCTTTCTTT
CAWSVRAVGAEAFF
>many|TRBV7-6|TRBD2|TRBJ2-1
TGTGCCAGCAGCTTATCGGGACTAGCCTACAATGAGCAGTTCTTC
CASSLSGLAYNEQFF
>-|TRBV12-3/TRBV12-4|-|TRBJ2-3
TGTGCCAGCAGCCCCCCTAGCGTTGGTACGCAGTATTTT
CASSPPSVGTQYF
>few|TRBV3-1|TRBD2|TRBJ2-3
TGTGCCAGCAGCCAAGCTGCTAGCGGGTTAAGCGATACGCAGTATTTT
CASSQAASGLSDTQYF